This T cell receptor (beta chain) came from a study of PD-1 blockade in classical Hodgkin lymphoma. Study-wide results and limits: Complete responders entered with baseline diversity on par with newly diagnosed patients, the results showed. Newly diagnosed patients reportedly had lower baseline TCR diversity than healthy donors. Significant TCR diversity gains by C4D1 occurred in CD4+ but not CD8+ cells.

Using immunoSEQ multiplex PCR, the repertoire was profiled, and TCRdb retains in-frame clones only, with some absent. The sample consists of tens of thousands of clones, around 90% of them appearing once. Noted time point: cycle 4 day 1 (C4D1), after around six weeks of nivolumab. In every patient, relapse followed autologous stem cell transplantation, while exposure to brentuximab vedotin differed. This clone has more than one count but fewer than ten. Its specificity is not known. CDR3 length: 13 residues. V shed 1 base and J shed 5 bases, with 9 bases lying between them. Germline-derived CDR1 and CDR2 are SGHRS and YFSETQ.

The TCR was taken from a human donor with classical Hodgkin lymphoma. The sample here was peripheral blood mononuclear cells (PBMCs), taken before the fourth cycle of nivolumab. The rearrangement uses TRBV5-1 and TRBJ1-1; D possibly corresponds to TRBD1 (5 bases). This CDR3 is CASSLFGTTEAFF. The CDR3 DNA is TGCGCCAGCAGCTTGTTTGGGACGACTGAAGCTTTCTTT.